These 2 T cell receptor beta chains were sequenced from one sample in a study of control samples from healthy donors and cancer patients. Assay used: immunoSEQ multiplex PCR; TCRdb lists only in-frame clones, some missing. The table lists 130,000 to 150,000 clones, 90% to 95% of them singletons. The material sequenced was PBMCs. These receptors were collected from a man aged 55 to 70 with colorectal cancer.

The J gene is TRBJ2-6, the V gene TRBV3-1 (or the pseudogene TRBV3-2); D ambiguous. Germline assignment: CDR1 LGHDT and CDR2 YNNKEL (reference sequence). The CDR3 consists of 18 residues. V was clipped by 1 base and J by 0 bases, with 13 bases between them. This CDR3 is CASSQGPPTVSGANVLTF. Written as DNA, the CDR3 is TGTGCCAGCAGCCAAGGCCCTCCGACGGTCTCTGGGGCCAACGTCCTGACTTTC.

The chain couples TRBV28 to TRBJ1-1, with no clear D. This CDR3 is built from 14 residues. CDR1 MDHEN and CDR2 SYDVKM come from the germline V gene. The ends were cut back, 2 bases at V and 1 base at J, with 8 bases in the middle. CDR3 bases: TGTGCCAGCAGTTTAGGGCAGGCGAACACTGAAGCTTTCTTT. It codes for CASSLGQANTEAFF. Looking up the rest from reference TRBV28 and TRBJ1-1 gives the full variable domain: DVKVTQSSRYLVKRTGEKVFLECVQDMDHENMFWYRQDPGLGLRLIYFSYDVKMKEKGDIPEGYSVSREKKERFSLILESASTNQTSMYLCASSLGQANTEAFFGQGTRLTVV.